This T cell receptor (beta chain) is drawn from a study of STAT3 mutations in large granular lymphocyte leukemia. The wider study: Roughly half of the longitudinally sequenced T-LGLL patients carried detectable canonical activating STAT3 mutations. The study's findings and limits: In T-cell large granular lymphocyte leukemia, about half of patients showed multiple immunodominant subclonotypes. All newly emerging clones after therapy were STAT3 wild type. Treatment regimens differed across patients between samplings. Some patients had dominant TCR clones larger than their STAT3 mutant burden.

Concerning this clone itself: Its antigen is still unknown.

Produced via immunoSEQ multiplex PCR; TCRdb's table is partial and in-frame only. The top ten hold 0.35% to 0.55% of the sample, which has over 30,000 clones, roughly 84% seen once. V lost 2 bases, J lost 7 bases, and 15 bases lay in between. This CDR3 has 15 residues. Germline CDR1 is SGHAT and CDR2 is FQDESV (reference sequence). The sequenced sample was PBMCs. The TCR originated in a human donor with T large granular lymphocyte leukemia. Some clones in this sample may be carry-over from other donors' samples. The chain joins TRBV11-1 to TRBJ1-3; no firm D call. CDR3 bases: TGTGCCAGCAGCTTAAGATGGGGAGTTCGGAACACCATATATTTT. This gives the protein CASSLRWGVRNTIYF.